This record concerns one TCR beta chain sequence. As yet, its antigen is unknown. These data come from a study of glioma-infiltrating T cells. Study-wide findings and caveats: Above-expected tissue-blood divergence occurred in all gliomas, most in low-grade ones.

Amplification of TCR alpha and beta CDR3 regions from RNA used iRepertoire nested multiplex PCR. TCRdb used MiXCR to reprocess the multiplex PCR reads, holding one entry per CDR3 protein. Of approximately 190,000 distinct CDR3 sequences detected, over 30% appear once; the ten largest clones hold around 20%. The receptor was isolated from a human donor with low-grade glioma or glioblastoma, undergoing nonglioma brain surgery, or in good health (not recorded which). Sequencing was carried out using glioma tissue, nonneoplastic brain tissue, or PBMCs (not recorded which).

Here the CDR3 DNA reads TGTGCCAGCAGCTACCGAGAGGAATGGGGACATCAGTATTTT. Residues: CASSYREEWGHQYF. The V call is TRBV7-9, the J call TRBJ2-3, with D tentatively TRBD1 (6 bases). Germline assignment: CDR1 SEHNR and CDR2 FQNEAQ (reference sequence). V gave up 4 bases and J gave up 12 bases, with 20 bases separating them. The CDR3 runs 14 residues.